This section outlines one T cell receptor (beta chain) sequence together with its context. The antigen remains unidentified. The sample comes from a study of glioma-infiltrating T cells. CDR1 is DFQATT, CDR2 SNEGSKA, per germline (reference sequence). Trimming cost V 6 bases and J 4 bases; bases outside gene matches: 16. The CDR3 sequence is 16 residues long. TCR alpha and beta CDR3 regions were amplified from RNA using iRepertoire nested multiplex PCR. Each CDR3 protein is one row after TCRdb ran MiXCR on the multiplex PCR reads. The sample yields under 200,000 distinct CDR3 sequences, about 47% seen once. Study-wide findings and caveats: Gliomas, especially low-grade, showed above-expected tissue-blood divergence; non-neoplastic patients showed below.

The TCR originated in a human donor with low-grade glioma or glioblastoma, undergoing nonglioma brain surgery, or in good health (not recorded which). The J gene is TRBJ2-7, the V gene TRBV20-1; 9 bases are shared with TRBD1. The sample comprised glioma tissue, nonneoplastic brain tissue, or PBMCs (not recorded which). The CDR3: CSASGTGPVEGYEQYF. Written as DNA, the CDR3 is TGCAGTGCCAGCGGGACAGGGCCCGTCGAAGGATACGAGCAGTACTTC.